Listed below are T cell receptor beta chains from one sample, sequenced in a study of blood T cells in healthy people across ages. Using its own MiXCR run on the 5' RACE reads, TCRdb lists one record per CDR3 protein. The sample lists some 1.1 million distinct CDR3 sequences, around two fifths seen once, with about 12% in the top ten. The source material was blood. These receptors were collected from a man aged 18 to 29 in good health. CDR3s include the opening cysteine and the closing phenylalanine or tryptophan. The D gene is left open where the match is weak. Size tells how often a clone was seen (once, few, many) or the class of an expanded clone, and some rows leave it out.

D,J,V,size,CDR3,DNA
.,TRBJ1-2,TRBV18,.,CASSRNEQDYGYTF,TGTGCCAGCTCACGCAATGAGCAAGACTATGGCTACACCTTC
.,TRBJ1-1,TRBV7-9,few,CAGSLNDWGAEAFF,TGTGCCGGCAGCTTAAACGACTGGGGCGCTGAAGCTTTCTTT
TRBD1,TRBJ2-3,TRBV13,.,CASSSRDRGILDTQYF,TGTGCCAGCAGCTCCAGGGACAGGGGGATATTAGATACGCAGTATTTT
TRBD1,TRBJ2-4,TRBV20-1,.,CSARGTGVSIQYF,TGCAGTGCTAGAGGGACAGGGGTGTCAATTCAGTACTTC
.,TRBJ2-3,TRBV20-1,.,CSVPMSATDTQYF,TGCAGTGTCCCAATGTCCGCCACAGATACGCAGTATTTT
.,TRBJ2-7,TRBV6-2/TRBV6-3,.,CASSYSSGGRSYNEQYF,TGTGCCAGCAGTTACTCGTCCGGCGGGCGCTCCTACAATGAGCAGTACTTC
TRBD1,TRBJ1-6,TRBV6-6,few,CASTGQAMGSPLHF,TGTGCCAGCACCGGACAGGCCATGGGATCACCCCTCCACTTT
.,TRBJ1-1,TRBV4-1,.,CASSQVDRTNTEAFF,TGCGCCAGCAGCCAAGTGGACAGAACGAACACTGAAGCTTTCTTT
TRBD1,TRBJ1-2,TRBV20-1,.,CSAKLTGRSAGYTF,TGCAGTGCCAAATTGACAGGGCGGTCTGCTGGCTACACCTTC
TRBD1,TRBJ2-5,TRBV12-3/TRBV12-4,.,CASSDSLGQGKETQYF,TGTGCCAGCAGCGACTCGTTGGGACAGGGAAAAGAGACCCAGTACTTC
.,TRBJ2-1,TRBV12-3/TRBV12-4,many,CASSPGNEQFF,TGTGCCAGCAGTCCCGGCAATGAGCAGTTCTTC
.,TRBJ1-2,TRBV9,few,CASSVALGAYGYTF,TGTGCCAGCAGCGTAGCTCTAGGGGCTTATGGCTACACCTTC
TRBD2,TRBJ2-7,TRBV5-1,.,CASSTLAGGREQYF,TGCGCCAGCAGCACTCTAGCGGGGGGACGTGAGCAGTACTTC
.,TRBJ2-1,TRBV3-1,.,CASSQGQRINEQFF,TGTGCCAGCAGCCAGGGACAACGAATCAATGAGCAGTTCTTC
TRBD2,TRBJ2-3,TRBV12-3/TRBV12-4,.,CASRRLAGGITDTQYF,TGTGCCAGCAGAAGACTAGCGGGGGGGATCACAGATACGCAGTATTTT
TRBD1,TRBJ1-4,TRBV16,few,CASGDRGATNEKLFF,TGTGCCAGTGGGGACAGGGGAGCGACTAATGAAAAACTGTTTTTT
.,TRBJ2-3,TRBV10-3,.,CAISEFLGVGTDTQYF,TGTGCCATCAGTGAATTCTTGGGGGTCGGCACAGATACGCAGTATTTT
.,TRBJ1-2,TRBV5-4,few,CASSLPAAPYGYTF,TGTGCCAGCAGCCTACCGGCCGCCCCCTATGGCTACACCTTC
.,TRBJ1-4,TRBV12-3/TRBV12-4,few,CASRSTGRTNEKLFF,TGTGCCAGCAGATCGACGGGACGGACTAATGAAAAACTGTTTTTT
.,TRBJ1-2,TRBV6-6,many,CASSFPDNYGYTF,TGTGCCAGCAGTTTCCCAGACAACTATGGCTACACCTTC